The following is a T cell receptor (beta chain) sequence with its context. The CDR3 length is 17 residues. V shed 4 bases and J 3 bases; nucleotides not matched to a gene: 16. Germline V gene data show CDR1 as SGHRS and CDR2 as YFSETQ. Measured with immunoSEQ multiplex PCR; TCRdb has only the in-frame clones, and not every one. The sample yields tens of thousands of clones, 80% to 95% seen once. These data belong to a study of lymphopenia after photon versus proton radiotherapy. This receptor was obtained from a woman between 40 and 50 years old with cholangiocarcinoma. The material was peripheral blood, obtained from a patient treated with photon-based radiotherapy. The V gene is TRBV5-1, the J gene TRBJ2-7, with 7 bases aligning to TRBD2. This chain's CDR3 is CASSLNFPSGGLYEQYF. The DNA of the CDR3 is TGCGCCAGCAGCCTAAACTTCCCTAGCGGCGGGCTCTACGAGCAGTACTTC.